Shown below are 27 T cell receptor beta chains from a single sample sequenced in a study of cytomegalovirus exposure and HLA in healthy donors. Profiled with immunoSEQ multiplex PCR; TCRdb holds only in-frame clones, not every one. The table records roughly 150,000 clones, roughly nine tenths of them present only once. The sequencing sample was made of PBMCs. The receptors originated from a woman between 18 and 29 years old in good health and CMV-seropositive.

This clone was seen more than once but under ten times. V is TRBV7-6 and J is TRBJ1-1, with D maybe TRBD1 (6 bases). Trimming removed 1 base from V and 3 bases from J, with 12 bases in between. The CDR3 covers 15 residues. Germline values: CDR1 SGHVS, CDR2 FNYEAQ. For the CDR3, the DNA is TGTGCCAGCAGCTTAGGGCCAGGGGAAGACACTGAAGCTTTCTTT. Translation: CASSLGPGEDTEAFF.

The CDR3 region has the DNA TGTGCCAGCAGCTTAATTGGGCCACCGGGGGTTACGCAGTATTTT. This codes for CASSLIGPPGVTQYF. The rearrangement uses TRBV7-6 and TRBJ2-3; a possible D gene is TRBD2 (6 bases). V was pared by 2 bases and J by 8 bases, with 17 bases between. The CDR3 totals 15 residues. Per the germline V gene, CDR1 is SGHVS and CDR2 is FNYEAQ. The whole variable domain, filled in from reference TRBV7-6 and TRBJ2-3, reads GAGVSQSPRYKVTKRGQDVALRCDPISGHVSLYWYRQALGQGPEFLTYFNYEAQQDKSGLPNDRFSAERPEGSISTLTIQRTEQRDSAMYRCASSLIGPPGVTQYFGPGTRLTVL.

V is TRBV7-6 and J is TRBJ2-5; 11 nucleotides line up with TRBD2. The CDR3 sequence is 14 residues long. Germline values: CDR1 SGHVS, CDR2 FNYEAQ. Losses at the gene ends were 10 bases for V and 4 bases for J; bases not matched to a gene: 8. CDR3 coding DNA: TGTGCCACCTCACTAGCGGGAGAGGGAGAGACCCAGTACTTC. This gives the protein CATSLAGEGETQYF.

The V and J genes are TRBV7-6 and TRBJ2-7; 10 positions match TRBD1. The trim removed 1 base at V and 3 bases at J, leaving 3 bases unmatched. CDR3 length: 15 residues. Germline V CDR1 and CDR2: SGHVS, FNYEAQ. The CDR3 coding sequence is TGTGCCAGCAGCTTAGAGGGGACAGGGGACTACGAGCAGTACTTC. Translation gives CASSLEGTGDYEQYF.

This chain joins TRBV6-5 and TRBJ2-7; 8 bases fit TRBD1. The CDR3 spans 16 residues. CDR1 MNHEY and CDR2 SVGAGI come from the germline V gene. With V trimmed by 2 bases and J by 0 bases, 6 bases remained unmatched. The CDR3 DNA reads as TGTGCCAGCAGTTACCTCGGGACAGGTCCCTCCTACGAGCAGTACTTC. This gives the protein CASSYLGTGPSYEQYF.

The chain has TRBV11-2 and TRBJ2-3; tentatively, D is TRBD1 (5 bases). The V and J ends lost 5 bases and 2 bases respectively, with 11 bases between them. Germline assignment: CDR1 SGHAT and CDR2 FQNNGV. CDR3 length: 14 amino acids. CDR3 amino acids: CASSPPTDTDTQYF. The DNA for the CDR3 is TGTGCCAGCAGCCCCCCGACAGACACAGATACGCAGTATTTT.

The V and J genes are TRBV7-2 and TRBJ2-7; 8 bases line up with TRBD2. Germline V gene sequence: CDR1 SGHTA, CDR2 FQGNSA. CDR3 length: 15 residues. With 1 base clipped from V and 6 bases from J, the junction kept 8 bases outside the gene matches. In nucleotides, the CDR3 is TGTGCCAGCAGCTTAGAAGCGGGAGTAACCGGCGAGCAGTACTTC. It is translated as CASSLEAGVTGEQYF.

This chain uses TRBV5-6 with TRBJ2-3; D is possibly TRBD1 (6 bases). The CDR3 runs to 15 residues. V lost 2 bases, J lost 3 bases, and 13 bases lay in between. The germline V gene encodes CDR1 SGHDT and CDR2 YYEEEE. CDR3 sequence (DNA): TGTGCCAGCAGCTTACAGGGTGTTGGGACAGATACGCAGTATTTT. Translated: CASSLQGVGTDTQYF.

This clone was counted only a few times. This chain connects TRBV6-5 to TRBJ2-7, with 7 bases aligning to TRBD2. V lost 5 bases, J lost 0 bases, and 4 bases stayed unmatched. This CDR3 has 14 amino acids. Germline loops: CDR1 MNHEY, CDR2 SVGAGI. CDR3 nucleotide sequence: TGTGCCAGCAGTAAATCTAGCGGCTCCTACGAGCAGTACTTC. Its translation: CASSKSSGSYEQYF.

The chain has TRBV5-1 and TRBJ2-7, with 7 bases lining up with TRBD1. CDR1 is SGHRS and CDR2 is YFSETQ in the germline V gene. There are 15 residues in the CDR3. V was pared by 0 bases and J by 2 bases, with 5 bases of the junction left unmatched. CDR3 region: CASSLGRGRTYEQYF. The CDR3 DNA sequence: TGCGCCAGCAGCTTGGGTAGGGGGCGAACCTACGAGCAGTACTTC.

The chain has TRBV6-1 and TRBJ2-7; 11 nucleotides agree with TRBD1. V dropped 10 bases and J dropped 4; count of bases not matched to a gene: 12. This CDR3 has 15 amino acids. CDR1 is MNHNS, CDR2 SASEGT, per germline. CDR3 sequence: CATSLGQGAGYEQYF. Written as DNA, the CDR3 is TGTGCCACAAGCCTTGGACAGGGGGCTGGTTACGAGCAGTACTTC.

The chain uses TRBV7-3 and TRBJ2-1; 9 bases are a match to TRBD2. Germline V gene sequence: CDR1 SGHTA, CDR2 FQGTGA. The CDR3 has 16 residues. Trimming took 1 base from V and 3 from J; bases not matched to a gene: 4. DNA of the CDR3: TGTGCCAGCAGCTTAATAAAGACTAGCGGCTACAATGAGCAGTTCTTC. This sequence encodes CASSLIKTSGYNEQFF.

The chain carries TRBV5-5 and TRBJ1-1; D possibly corresponds to TRBD1 (6 bases). CDR3 size: 14 residues. V was trimmed by 0 bases and J by 5 bases, leaving 11 bases between them. The V gene's germline CDR1 is SGHKS and CDR2 YYEKEE (reference sequence). The CDR3 here is CASSLVPGETEAFF. The CDR3 DNA is TGTGCCAGCAGCTTGGTTCCAGGGGAAACTGAAGCTTTCTTT.

The chain uses TRBV20-1 and TRBJ2-7; D uncertain. V was clipped by 7 bases and J by 7 bases, with 14 bases between them. The CDR3 consists of 11 residues. Germline V gene data show CDR1 as DFQATT and CDR2 as SNEGSKA (reference sequence). The CDR3 coding sequence is TGCAGTGGAATGTCCACTCGAGAGCAGTACTTC. Translated, it gives CSGMSTREQYF.

This clone was seen just once. The chain uses TRBV7-8 and TRBJ2-1; 7 bases agree with TRBD2. This CDR3 spans 15 amino acids. Germline CDR1 and CDR2: SGHVS and FQNEAQ. V trimming: 3 bases; J trimming: 5 bases; junction bases outside the gene matches: 7. The CDR3 protein is CASSFNERGNNEQFF. The CDR3 region has the DNA TGTGCCAGCAGCTTTAATGAGCGGGGCAACAATGAGCAGTTCTTC. The full variable domain, rest sourced from reference TRBV7-8 and TRBJ2-1, is GAGVSQSPRYKVAKRGQDVALRCDPISGHVSLFWYQQALGQGPEFLTYFQNEAQLDKSGLPSDRFFAERPEGSVSTLKIQRTQQEDSAVYLCASSFNERGNNEQFFGPGTRLTVL.

This clone was detected many times. This same CDR3 is encoded by further DNA sequences in the sample. The chain carries TRBV5-1 and TRBJ2-1, with 7 bases identical to TRBD2. The CDR3 runs 13 residues. Looked up from germline, CDR1 is SGHRS and CDR2 is YFSETQ. J gave up 7 bases and V 0 bases, and 1 base lay outside the gene matches. The CDR3 nucleotides are TGCGCCAGCAGCTTGGGGACTAGTAATGAGCAGTTCTTC. This translates into CASSLGTSNEQFF. Full variable domain (remainder filled in from reference TRBV5-1 and TRBJ2-1): KAGVTQTPRYLIKTRGQQVTLSCSPISGHRSVSWYQQTPGQGLQFLFEYFSETQRNKGNFPGRFSGRQFSNSRSEMNVSTLELGDSALYLCASSLGTSNEQFFGPGTRLTVL.

The rearrangement uses TRBV27 and TRBJ2-7; tentatively, D is TRBD2 (5 bases). The germline CDR1 and CDR2 sequences are MNHEY and SMNVEV (reference sequence). V was trimmed by 2 bases and J by 4 bases, leaving 12 bases between them. CDR3 length: 14 residues. CDR3 sequence (DNA): TGTGCCAGCAGTTTAATCCCCGGCGGGTACGAGCAGTACTTC. As protein: CASSLIPGGYEQYF.

There are a few counts of this clone. The genes are TRBV4-2 and TRBJ2-1, with 10 bases matching TRBD2. V trimming: 5 bases; J trimming: 3 bases; junction bases outside the gene matches: 7. This CDR3 region has 16 residues. Per germline, CDR1 LGHNA and CDR2 YNFKEQ. CDR3 in amino acids: CASSRGKREGYNEQFF. In DNA form, the CDR3 reads TGTGCCAGCAGCAGGGGGAAGCGGGAGGGCTACAATGAGCAGTTCTTC.

The chain combines TRBV14 with TRBJ2-2; D not certain. Germline values: CDR1 SGHDN, CDR2 FVKESK. This CDR3 contains 13 residues. The germline V and J ends were trimmed by 5 bases and 7 bases, with 11 bases remaining between them. As DNA, the CDR3 is TGTGCCAGCAGCTCCCGGGTTATCGGGGAGCTGTTTTTT. It specifies CASSSRVIGELFF.

This rearrangement joins TRBV6-5 to TRBJ2-1; 13 bases match TRBD2. V lost 6 bases, J lost 4 bases, and 3 bases stayed unmatched. Germline-derived CDR1 and CDR2 are MNHEY and SVGAGI. The CDR3 is 15 residues long. Written as DNA, the CDR3 is TGTGCCAGCAGCCTGACTAGCGGGAGGTACAATGAGCAGTTCTTC. Translation: CASSLTSGRYNEQFF.

This chain uses TRBV2 with TRBJ2-7; maybe TRBD2 (5 bases). The CDR3 covers 11 residues. Per germline, CDR1 SNHLY and CDR2 FYNNEI. Trimming removed 6 bases at V and 4 bases at J, with 7 bases between. CDR3 loop: CASSERYEQYF. Here the CDR3 DNA reads TGTGCCAGCAGCGAGCGGTACGAGCAGTACTTC.

In this sample, this clone turned up once. The chain combines TRBV28 with TRBJ2-1, with 9 bases lining up with TRBD1. CDR1 and CDR2 (germline): MDHEN, SYDVKM. Trimming removed 5 bases from V and 1 base from J; junction bases left unmatched: 6. The CDR3 is 16 amino acids. The CDR3 loop reads CASSRGDRVSYNEQFF. The CDR3 DNA sequence: TGTGCCAGCAGTCGGGGGGACAGGGTATCCTACAATGAGCAGTTCTTC. Complete variable domain (other parts from reference TRBV28 and TRBJ2-1): DVKVTQSSRYLVKRTGEKVFLECVQDMDHENMFWYRQDPGLGLRLIYFSYDVKMKEKGDIPEGYSVSREKKERFSLILESASTNQTSMYLCASSRGDRVSYNEQFFGPGTRLTVL.

The V and J genes are TRBV2 and TRBJ2-1; D uncertain. The CDR3 is 12 amino acids. Germline V CDR1 and CDR2: SNHLY, FYNNEI. V shed 3 bases and J shed 3 bases, with 3 bases lying between them. The CDR3 sequence: CASSDYYNEQFF. For the CDR3, the DNA is TGTGCCAGCAGTGATTACTACAATGAGCAGTTCTTC.

This clone occurred once. The chain recombines TRBV28 with TRBJ1-1, with TRBD1 matching 7 bases. From germline, CDR1 is MDHEN and CDR2 SYDVKM. The CDR3 runs 16 residues. With V trimmed by 5 bases and J by 3 bases, 12 bases remained unmatched. CDR3: CASSPLSGGRHTEAFF. The CDR3 bases are TGTGCCAGCAGTCCCCTCTCAGGGGGAAGGCACACTGAAGCTTTCTTT.

This sequence joins TRBV7-2 and TRBJ1-1, with 8 positions matching TRBD1. CDR1 is SGHTA, CDR2 FQGNSA, per germline. V trimming: 7 bases; J trimming: 2 bases; junction bases outside the gene matches: 6. The CDR3 is made up of 14 amino acids. This CDR3 is CASTTGGVNTEAFF. The CDR3 DNA reads TGTGCCAGCACCACAGGGGGGGTTAACACTGAAGCTTTCTTT.

This chain uses TRBV19 with TRBJ2-5; possible D gene TRBD2, 5 bases. The CDR3 covers 15 residues. Trimming removed 1 base at V and 5 bases at J, with 14 bases between. Germline values: CDR1 LNHDA, CDR2 SQIVND (reference sequence). CDR3 DNA sequence: TGTGCCAGTAGTATAGGGGGAGCGGATAGGGAGACCCAGTACTTC. This gives the protein CASSIGGADRETQYF.

The rearrangement joins TRBV28 to TRBJ2-1, with D perhaps TRBD2 (6 bases). The CDR3 runs 12 residues. The germline gives CDR1 MDHEN, CDR2 SYDVKM. Trimming removed 5 bases at V and 7 bases at J, with 9 bases between. Written as DNA, the CDR3 is TGTGCCAGCAGTACTCTAGCGAATGAGCAGTTCTTC. Translated: CASSTLANEQFF.